The count of the clone carrying this TCR beta chain is one. The record originates from a study of blood T cell repertoires in COVID-19. Whole-study context: Specimens from acute and convalescent COVID-19 originated in the United States, Italy and Spain. T cells, B-cell-depleted T cells, or PBMCs provided the cDNA or gDNA that served as material.

The CDR3 runs 16 residues. V was clipped by 2 bases and J by 7 bases; unmatched bases: 10. Germline V gene data show CDR1 as MDHEN and CDR2 as SYDVKM. Using immunoSEQ multiplex PCR, the repertoire was profiled, and TCRdb retains in-frame clones only, with some absent. The table shows over 90,000 clones, with roughly 80% occurring only once. Material: peripheral blood. V gene TRBV28 combines with J gene TRBJ2-7; 11 bases align to TRBD2. This TCR came from a man aged 55 to 70 with active or convalescent COVID-19. The CDR3 sequence is CASSLVTSGRVREQYF. CDR3 DNA: TGTGCCAGCAGTTTAGTAACTAGCGGGAGAGTTAGGGAGCAGTACTTC.